This TCR beta chain originates from a study of beta chain features in type 1 diabetes. Study-level findings and limits: Naive, central memory and regulatory TCRB repertoires appeared more similar among patients than healthy donors. TCRB CDR3s from Type 1 diabetes patients were moderately but significantly shorter in all four CD4+ subsets. PCR might preferentially amplify shorter templates, equally in patients and controls.

As concerns this clone: The antigen remains unidentified.

Sorting based on CD45RO/CCR7/CD25/CD127/CD95/CD27 separated CD4+ naive, central memory, regulatory and stem cell-like memory cells. Sequenced material consisted of expressed TCRB transcripts (all of the isolated RNA was reverse transcribed). Sequencing used immunoSEQ multiplex PCR; TCRdb keeps in-frame clones, though not all of them. The data contain 15,000 or so clones, less than 50% of them singletons. CDR1 is MRHNA and CDR2 is SNTAGT in the germline V gene. The junction had 5 bases not matched to a gene; V was cut back by 3 bases and J by 5 bases. The CDR3 extends over 14 amino acids. This TCR came from a woman between 40 and 55 years old in good health. The J gene is TRBJ2-3, the V gene TRBV6-4, with TRBD1 matching 7 bases. The sample comprised stem cell memory CD4+ T cells from blood. In DNA, the CDR3 is TGTGCCAGCAGTGATTCTACAGGGGAAGATACGCAGTATTTT. Protein: CASSDSTGEDTQYF.